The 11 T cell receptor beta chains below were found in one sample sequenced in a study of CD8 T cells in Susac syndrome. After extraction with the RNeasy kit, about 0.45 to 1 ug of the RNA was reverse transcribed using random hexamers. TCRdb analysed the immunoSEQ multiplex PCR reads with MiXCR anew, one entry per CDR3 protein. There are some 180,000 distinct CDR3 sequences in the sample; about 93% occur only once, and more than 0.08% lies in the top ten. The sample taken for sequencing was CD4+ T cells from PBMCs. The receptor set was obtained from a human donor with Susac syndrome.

Written as DNA, the CDR3 is TGCGCCAGCAGCACGGACAGCAACTATGGCTACACCTTC. This encodes CASSTDSNYGYTF. The chain recombines TRBV5-1 with TRBJ1-2, with D tentatively TRBD1 (6 bases). CDR3 length equals 13 residues. Germline loops: CDR1 SGHRS, CDR2 YFSETQ. Trimming shortened V by 4 bases and J by 2 bases, and 9 bases separated the two germline ends. The whole variable domain, remainder taken from reference TRBV5-1 and TRBJ1-2, is KAGVTQTPRYLIKTRGQQVTLSCSPISGHRSVSWYQQTPGQGLQFLFEYFSETQRNKGNFPGRFSGRQFSNSRSEMNVSTLELGDSALYLCASSTDSNYGYTFGSGTRLTVV.

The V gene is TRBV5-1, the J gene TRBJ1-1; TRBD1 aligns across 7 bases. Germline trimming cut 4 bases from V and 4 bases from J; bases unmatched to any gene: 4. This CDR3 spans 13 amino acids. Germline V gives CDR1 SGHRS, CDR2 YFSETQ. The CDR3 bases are TGCGCCAGCAGCCCGACAGGGTCCACTGAAGCTTTCTTT. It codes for CASSPTGSTEAFF.

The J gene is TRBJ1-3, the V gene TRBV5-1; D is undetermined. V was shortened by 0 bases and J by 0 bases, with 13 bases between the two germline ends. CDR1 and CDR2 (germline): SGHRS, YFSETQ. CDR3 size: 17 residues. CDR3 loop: CASSLAGGISSGNTIYF. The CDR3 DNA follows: TGCGCCAGCAGCTTGGCCGGCGGGATAAGCTCTGGAAACACCATATATTTT.

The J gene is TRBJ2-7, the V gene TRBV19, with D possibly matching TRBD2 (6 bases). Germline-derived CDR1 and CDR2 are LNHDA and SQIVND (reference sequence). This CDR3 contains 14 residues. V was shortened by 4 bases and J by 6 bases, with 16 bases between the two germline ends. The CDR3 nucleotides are TGTGCCAGTAGTACCGAGCCGGGACTTGGCGAGCAGTACTTC. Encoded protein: CASSTEPGLGEQYF.

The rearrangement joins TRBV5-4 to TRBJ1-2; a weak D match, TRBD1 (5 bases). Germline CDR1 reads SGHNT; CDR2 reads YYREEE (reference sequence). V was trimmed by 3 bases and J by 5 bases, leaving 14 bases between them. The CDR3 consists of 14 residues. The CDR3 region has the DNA TGTGCCAGCAGCTCCATCCAGGGACGGTATGGCTACACCTTC. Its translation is CASSSIQGRYGYTF.

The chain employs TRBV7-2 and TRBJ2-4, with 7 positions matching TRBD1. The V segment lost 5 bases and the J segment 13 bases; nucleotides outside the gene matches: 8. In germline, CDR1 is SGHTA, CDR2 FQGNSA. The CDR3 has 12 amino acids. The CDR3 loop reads CASSLIQGIQYF. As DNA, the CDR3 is TGTGCCAGCAGCCTCATACAGGGGATCCAGTACTTC.

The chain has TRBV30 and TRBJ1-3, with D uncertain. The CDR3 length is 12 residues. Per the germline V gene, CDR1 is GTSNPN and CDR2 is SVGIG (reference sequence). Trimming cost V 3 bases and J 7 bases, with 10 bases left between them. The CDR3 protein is CAWSLNGNTIYF. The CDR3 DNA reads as TGTGCCTGGAGCTTAAATGGGAACACCATATATTTT.

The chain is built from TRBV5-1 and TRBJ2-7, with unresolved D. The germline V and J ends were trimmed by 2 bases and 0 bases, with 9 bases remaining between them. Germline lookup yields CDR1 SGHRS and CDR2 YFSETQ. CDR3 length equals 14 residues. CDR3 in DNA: TGCGCCAGCAGCTTCGGTGAAAGCTCCTACGAGCAGTACTTC. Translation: CASSFGESSYEQYF.

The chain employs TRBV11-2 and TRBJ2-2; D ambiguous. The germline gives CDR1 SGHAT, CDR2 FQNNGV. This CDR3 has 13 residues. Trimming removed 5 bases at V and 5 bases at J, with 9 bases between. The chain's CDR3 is CASSDPYTGELFF. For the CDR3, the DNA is TGTGCCAGCAGCGATCCGTATACCGGGGAGCTGTTTTTT.

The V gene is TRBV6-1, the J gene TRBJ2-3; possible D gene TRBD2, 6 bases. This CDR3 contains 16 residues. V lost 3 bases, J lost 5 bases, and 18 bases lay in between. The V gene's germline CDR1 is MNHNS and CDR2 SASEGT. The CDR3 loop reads CASSEVLAPTGDTQYF. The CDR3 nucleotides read TGTGCCAGCAGTGAGGTACTAGCCCCAACGGGAGATACGCAGTATTTT.

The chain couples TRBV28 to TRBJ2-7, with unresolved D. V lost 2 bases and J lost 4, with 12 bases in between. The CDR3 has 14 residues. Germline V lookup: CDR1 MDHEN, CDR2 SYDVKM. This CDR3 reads CASSLRVTDYEQYF. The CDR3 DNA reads TGTGCCAGCAGTTTACGTGTGACGGATTACGAGCAGTACTTC.